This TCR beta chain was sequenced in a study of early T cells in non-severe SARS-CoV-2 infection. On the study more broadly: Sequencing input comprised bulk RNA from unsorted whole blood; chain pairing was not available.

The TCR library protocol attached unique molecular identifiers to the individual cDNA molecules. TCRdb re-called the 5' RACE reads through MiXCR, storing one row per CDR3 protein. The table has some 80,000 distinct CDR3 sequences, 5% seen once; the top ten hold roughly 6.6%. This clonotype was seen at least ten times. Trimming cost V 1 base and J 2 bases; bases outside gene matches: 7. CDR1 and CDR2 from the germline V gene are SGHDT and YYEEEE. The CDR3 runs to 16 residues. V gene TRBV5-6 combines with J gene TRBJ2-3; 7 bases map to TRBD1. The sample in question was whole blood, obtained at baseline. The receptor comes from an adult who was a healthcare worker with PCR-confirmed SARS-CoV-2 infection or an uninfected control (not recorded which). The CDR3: CASSLWSGGDTDTQYF. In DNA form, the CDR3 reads TGTGCCAGCAGCTTGTGGTCAGGGGGAGACACAGATACGCAGTATTTT.